The sequence of this T cell receptor (beta chain) was determined in a study of blood T cell repertoires in COVID-19. In the study overall: COVID-19 samples, acute and convalescent, were from the United States, Italy and Spain. T cells, B-cell-depleted T cells, or PBMCs supplied cDNA or gDNA.

The repertoire was sequenced with immunoSEQ multiplex PCR; TCRdb's copy has only in-frame clones and lacks some. The sample records 200,000 to 300,000 clones, roughly 86% being singletons. Per the germline V gene, CDR1 is WNHNN and CDR2 is SYGVQD (reference sequence). There are 12 residues in the CDR3. V was clipped by 9 bases and J by 2 bases, with 11 bases between them. The rearrangement links TRBV10-1 to TRBJ2-7, with a possible D match to TRBD1 (6 bases). The sequence was collected from a man in his forties who had recovered from COVID-19. The sample comprised peripheral blood. CDR3 loop: CASPTGTYEQYF. In DNA form, the CDR3 reads TGCGCCAGTCCGACAGGAACCTACGAGCAGTACTTC.